This paragraph covers one TCR beta chain sequence. Antigen: not known. This entry belongs to a study of cytomegalovirus exposure and HLA in healthy donors. Study-level background: Roughly 77 million unique TCRs from HLA-typed donors made up an early data release.

The V gene lost 6 bases and the J gene lost 3 bases, with 11 bases spanning the gap. The CDR3 runs 13 residues. The germline gives CDR1 SGHRS, CDR2 YFSETQ. Study-wide results and caveats: TCR beta V- and J-gene trimming was later associated with a missense DCLRE1C variant. Most TCR sequences proved rare, with some public TCRs found in many donors.

The PCR had 60 Vbeta and 13 Jbeta primers. Measured with immunoSEQ multiplex PCR; TCRdb has only the in-frame clones, and not every one. The table shows fewer than 250,000 clones, with about 80% occurring only once. The TCR comes from a woman aged 30 to 39 in good health and CMV-seropositive. This chain uses TRBV5-1 with TRBJ2-3, with a possible D match to TRBD2 (6 bases). Sequencing input: PBMCs. CDR3 DNA sequence: TGCGCCAGCATCGGGGGACCAACAGATACGCAGTATTTT. This translates into CASIGGPTDTQYF.